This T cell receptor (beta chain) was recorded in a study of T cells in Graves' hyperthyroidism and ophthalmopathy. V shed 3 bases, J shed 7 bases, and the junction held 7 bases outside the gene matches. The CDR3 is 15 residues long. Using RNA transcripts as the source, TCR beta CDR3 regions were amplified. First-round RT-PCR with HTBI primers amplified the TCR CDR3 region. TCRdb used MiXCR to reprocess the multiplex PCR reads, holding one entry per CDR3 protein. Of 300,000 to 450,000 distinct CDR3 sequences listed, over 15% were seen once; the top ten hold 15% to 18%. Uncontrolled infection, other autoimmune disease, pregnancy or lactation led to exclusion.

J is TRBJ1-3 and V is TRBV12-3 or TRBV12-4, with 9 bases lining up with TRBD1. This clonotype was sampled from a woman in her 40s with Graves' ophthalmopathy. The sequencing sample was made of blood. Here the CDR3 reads CASSFATGTGNTIYF. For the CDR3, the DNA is TGTGCCAGCAGTTTCGCAACCGGGACAGGGAACACCATATATTTT.